The 25 T cell receptor beta chains below were found in one sample sequenced in a study of cytomegalovirus exposure and HLA in healthy donors. The study ran its PCR with 60 Vbeta and 13 Jbeta primers. Profiling relied on immunoSEQ multiplex PCR, and the TCRdb table lists in-frame clones only, not all of them. The sample has around 150,000 clones; about 77% are singletons. Sequencing input: PBMCs. The origin of the receptors is a man between 18 and 35 years old in good health and CMV-seropositive.

This chain uses TRBV13 with TRBJ1-2; D is possibly TRBD1 (6 bases). The CDR3 extends over 13 amino acids. The V end was cut by 1 base, the J end by 6 bases, with 9 bases between. Per the germline V gene, CDR1 is PRHDT and CDR2 is FYEKMQ (reference sequence). The CDR3 nucleotides are TGTGCCAGCAGCTTAGCGGCAGGGGATGGCTACACCTTC. This gives the protein CASSLAAGDGYTF.

The genes are TRBV28 and TRBJ2-3; 7 nucleotides line up with TRBD2. Germline-derived CDR1 and CDR2 are MDHEN and SYDVKM. Trimming at V came to 1 base and at J to 1 base, leaving 5 bases not matched to a gene. This CDR3 has 16 residues. DNA of the CDR3: TGTGCCAGCAGTTTATTATGGGAGGGCGGCACAGATACGCAGTATTTT. This translates into CASSLLWEGGTDTQYF. Filled out from reference TRBV28 and TRBJ2-3, the complete variable domain reads DVKVTQSSRYLVKRTGEKVFLECVQDMDHENMFWYRQDPGLGLRLIYFSYDVKMKEKGDIPEGYSVSREKKERFSLILESASTNQTSMYLCASSLLWEGGTDTQYFGPGTRLTVL.

The genes are TRBV4-1 and TRBJ2-1; 9 nucleotides align to TRBD1. Losses at the gene ends were 2 bases for V and 13 bases for J; bases not matched to a gene: 9. The germline V gene encodes CDR1 MGHRA and CDR2 YSYEKL. The CDR3 sequence is 14 residues long. This CDR3 reads CASSQIQGQGHQFF. CDR3 in DNA: TGCGCCAGCAGCCAAATTCAGGGACAGGGTCATCAGTTCTTC.

This chain joins TRBV27 and TRBJ2-1; 9 bases align to TRBD2. Germline CDR1 is MNHEY and CDR2 is SMNVEV (reference sequence). The V segment lost 6 bases and the J segment 4 bases; nucleotides outside the gene matches: 7. The CDR3 has 15 residues. CDR3 loop: CASRLAGHPYNEQFF. CDR3 in DNA: TGTGCCAGCAGACTAGCGGGCCACCCTTACAATGAGCAGTTCTTC.

This chain uses TRBV6-1 with TRBJ2-2, with D possibly matching TRBD1 (5 bases). This CDR3 region has 16 residues. From germline, CDR1 is MNHNS and CDR2 SASEGT. Deletions cut 2 bases from V and 0 bases from J, with 10 bases between. The CDR3 DNA is TGTGCCAGCAGTGAAATAAGGGGCGCGAACACCGGGGAGCTGTTTTTT. Encoded protein: CASSEIRGANTGELFF.

The rearrangement links TRBV7-9 to TRBJ2-1, with TRBD2 identical over 10 bases. The CDR3 totals 15 residues. Germline assignment: CDR1 SEHNR and CDR2 FQNEAQ (reference sequence). V shed 3 bases, J shed 8 bases, and the junction held 7 bases outside the gene matches. CDR3 sequence: CASSFTQREGYEQFF. The CDR3 region has the DNA TGTGCCAGCAGCTTTACCCAGCGGGAGGGGTATGAGCAGTTCTTC.

The genes are TRBV6-6 and TRBJ1-2; 7 nucleotides agree with TRBD1. CDR1 is MNHNY and CDR2 is SVGAGI in the germline V gene (reference sequence). V lost 8 bases, J lost 0 bases, and 3 bases stayed unmatched. CDR3 length: 13 residues. CDR3 coding DNA: TGTGCCAGCGGGGACAGTCCTAACTATGGCTACACCTTC. Amino acids: CASGDSPNYGYTF.

The V gene is TRBV29-1, the J gene TRBJ1-2, with D possibly matching TRBD1 (5 bases). V gave up 5 bases and J gave up 3 bases, with 13 bases separating them. The CDR3 has 13 amino acids. Per the germline V gene, CDR1 is SQVTM and CDR2 is ANQGSEA. In DNA form, the CDR3 reads TGCAGCGTTAGGGGCGGACAATACTATGGCTACACCTTC. Amino acids: CSVRGGQYYGYTF.

The chain recombines TRBV6-5 with TRBJ2-1; 11 positions agree with TRBD2. Germline V gene sequence: CDR1 MNHEY, CDR2 SVGAGI. This CDR3 has 16 amino acids. The trim removed 2 bases at V and 12 bases at J, leaving 12 bases unmatched. CDR3 sequence: CASSYGGLAGGKVQFF. The DNA of the CDR3 is TGTGCCAGCAGTTACGGCGGACTAGCGGGTGGGAAAGTGCAGTTCTTC.

This clone was found once. The CDR3 spells CASSPTGVIGTEQYF. In DNA, the CDR3 is TGTGCCAGCAGCCCCACAGGGGTAATCGGAACCGAGCAGTACTTC. The chain couples TRBV2 to TRBJ2-7; 7 bases map to TRBD1. Unmatched junction bases numbered 14, after V lost 6 bases and J lost 6 bases. The CDR3 extends over 15 amino acids. The germline gives CDR1 SNHLY, CDR2 FYNNEI.

V is TRBV6-5 and J is TRBJ1-1, with a possible D match to TRBD1 (6 bases). The CDR3 totals 12 residues. Germline V gene sequence: CDR1 MNHEY, CDR2 SVGAGI. The V end was cut by 8 bases, the J end by 3 bases, with 10 bases between. CDR3: CASSQGHTEAFF. The CDR3 DNA reads TGTGCCAGCTCACAGGGACACACTGAAGCTTTCTTT.

The chain carries TRBV28 and TRBJ2-1; D uncertain. Trimming pared 10 bases from V and 7 bases from J, leaving 17 bases between. The CDR3 loop spans 13 amino acids. Per the germline V gene, CDR1 is MDHEN and CDR2 is SYDVKM. Here the CDR3 DNA reads TGTGCCACCTACGAGTACCCTAGGAATGAGCAGTTCTTC. This sequence encodes CATYEYPRNEQFF.

This clone was seen once. The V and J genes are TRBV9 and TRBJ2-2, with a tentative D call TRBD1 (5 bases). Trimming took off 0 bases at V and 7 bases at J, with 13 bases between the two ends. The CDR3 covers 15 residues. Germline CDR1 and CDR2: SGDLS and YYNGEE. CDR3 DNA: TGTGCCAGCAGCGTAGCTCCAGGGAAAGGCGGGGAGCTGTTTTTT. It specifies CASSVAPGKGGELFF.

The rearrangement links TRBV4-1 to TRBJ1-2, with 8 bases identical to TRBD1. Trimming cost V 4 bases and J 4 bases; bases outside gene matches: 8. CDR1 and CDR2 from the germline V gene are MGHRA and YSYEKL. The CDR3 consists of 15 residues. The CDR3 sequence: CASSLRAGGPYGYTF. In DNA form, the CDR3 reads TGCGCCAGCAGCCTTCGGGCAGGGGGCCCCTATGGCTACACCTTC.

The chain couples TRBV2 to TRBJ2-4; D gene uncertain. CDR1 and CDR2 from the germline V gene are SNHLY and FYNNEI. Trimming shortened V by 6 bases and J by 0 bases, and 12 bases separated the two germline ends. CDR3 length equals 15 residues. CDR3 sequence (DNA): TGTGCCAGCAGGTTAGAGAAGCTAGCCAAAAACATTCAGTACTTC. Translation: CASRLEKLAKNIQYF.

This clone was observed a single time. J is TRBJ2-3 and V is TRBV27, with TRBD2 matching 16 bases. This CDR3 has 15 amino acids. The germline gives CDR1 MNHEY, CDR2 SMNVEV (reference sequence). Trimming removed 7 bases from V and 4 bases from J; junction bases left unmatched: 2. The CDR3 loop is CASKGLAGGSDTQYF. CDR3 bases: TGTGCCAGCAAGGGACTAGCGGGAGGGTCAGATACGCAGTATTTT.

The chain combines TRBV6-5 with TRBJ2-7, with 11 nucleotides matching TRBD2. The CDR3 extends over 15 amino acids. Germline V CDR1 and CDR2: MNHEY, SVGAGI. J was trimmed by 2 bases and V by 6 bases; bases with no gene match: 6. CDR3 bases: TGTGCCAGCAGCCAAACTAGCGGGAGCGCCTACGAGCAGTACTTC. As protein: CASSQTSGSAYEQYF.

The chain has TRBV6-6 and TRBJ2-3, with unresolved D. This CDR3 spans 15 amino acids. Germline V CDR1 and CDR2: MNHNY, SVGAGI (reference sequence). V gave up 6 bases and J gave up 1 base, with 14 bases separating them. CDR3 nucleotides: TGTGCCAGCAGGGTTAACCCGATAGGCACAGATACGCAGTATTTT. As protein: CASRVNPIGTDTQYF.

As concerns this clone: It is likely a read error, because the conserved phenylalanine at the end of the CDR3 is missing. The J gene is TRBJ1-6, the V gene TRBV27, with D uncertain. The CDR3 totals 15 residues. Germline V lookup: CDR1 MNHEY, CDR2 SMNVEV (reference sequence). Between the trimmed V and J ends, which lost 1 base and 8 bases, there was a span of 12 bases. CDR3 sequence: CASSLYRGRDSPLHL. CDR3 nucleotide sequence: TGTGCCAGCAGTTTATATCGAGGGAGAGATTCACCCCTCCACCTT.

The V call is TRBV28, the J call TRBJ1-5; TRBD1 matches 9 bases. The CDR3 loop spans 15 amino acids. With V trimmed by 6 bases and J by 7 bases, 10 bases remained unmatched. CDR1 and CDR2 from the germline V gene are MDHEN and SYDVKM. In DNA, the CDR3 is TGTGCCAGCAGCTACGGGACAGGGAGAGGGCAGCCCCAGCATTTT. Its translation is CASSYGTGRGQPQHF.

The rearrangement uses TRBV10-1 and TRBJ2-2; D possibly corresponds to TRBD2 (6 bases). In germline, CDR1 is WNHNN, CDR2 SYGVQD (reference sequence). V was clipped by 6 bases and J by 5 bases, with 10 bases between them. CDR3 length: 13 amino acids. As DNA, the CDR3 is TGCGCCAGCAGGCGGGATTCGACCGGGGAGCTGTTTTTT. Protein: CASRRDSTGELFF.

V is TRBV18 and J is TRBJ1-5, with 10 bases aligning to TRBD1. Germline-derived CDR1 and CDR2 are KGHSH and LQKENI. V was clipped by 3 bases and J by 9 bases; unmatched bases: 5. The CDR3 loop spans 14 amino acids. DNA for the CDR3: TGTGCCAGCTCACCCGACAGGGGGCCGGGGCCCCAGCATTTT. This sequence encodes CASSPDRGPGPQHF.

The chain couples TRBV11-1 to TRBJ2-1; 8 nucleotides match TRBD2. J lost 10 bases, V lost 1 base, and 6 bases had no gene match. The V gene's germline CDR1 is SGHAT and CDR2 FQDESV (reference sequence). The CDR3 runs to 14 residues. This CDR3 is CASSLVSIAGEQFF. DNA of the CDR3: TGTGCCAGCAGCTTAGTTTCGATAGCGGGGGAGCAGTTCTTC.

The chain recombines TRBV5-1 with TRBJ1-1, with D uncertain. Germline V gene lookup returns CDR1 SGHRS and CDR2 YFSETQ. Trimming took off 4 bases at V and 1 base at J, with 8 bases between the two ends. The CDR3 loop spans 13 amino acids. CDR3 region: CASSHSKNTEAFF. In DNA, the CDR3 is TGCGCCAGCAGCCACTCAAAGAACACTGAAGCTTTCTTT.

The chain has TRBV19 and TRBJ2-5, with D possibly being TRBD1 (6 bases). Germline loops: CDR1 LNHDA, CDR2 SQIVND (reference sequence). The CDR3 is 13 amino acids. Trimming removed 4 bases from V and 4 bases from J, with 10 bases in between. CDR3: CASSKFRGETQYF. For the CDR3, the DNA is TGTGCCAGTAGTAAGTTCAGGGGAGAGACCCAGTACTTC.